What follows are 20 T cell receptor beta chains derived from one specimen sequenced in a study of siplizumab effects on memory and regulatory T cells. Only in-frame clones appear in the TCRdb table, and some are missing; sequencing was by immunoSEQ multiplex PCR. In the table there are about 110,000 clones, roughly 92% of which are singletons. The sequencing sample was made of CD4+ T cells sorted from blood. The receptors derive from a human donor in good health.

The rearrangement uses TRBV14 and TRBJ2-5; D gene unclear. Germline V lookup: CDR1 SGHDN, CDR2 FVKESK. The CDR3 has 14 residues. Trimming stripped 1 base from V and 2 bases from J, with 8 bases between. The CDR3 DNA reads as TGTGCCAGCAGCCAAGCGAATTGGCAAGAGACCCAGTACTTC. Amino acids: CASSQANWQETQYF.

The rearrangement joins TRBV6-1 to TRBJ2-6; 8 bases fit TRBD1. The CDR3 consists of 18 residues. The germline V gene has CDR1 MNHNS and CDR2 SASEGT. Unmatched junction bases numbered 9, after V lost 1 base and J lost 4 bases. Here the CDR3 reads CASSEVGQGRSGANVLTF. The CDR3 DNA reads as TGTGCCAGCAGTGAAGTAGGACAGGGAAGGTCCGGGGCCAACGTCCTGACTTTC.

The genes are TRBV2 and TRBJ2-7; 9 nucleotides agree with TRBD1. V was pared by 5 bases and J by 2 bases, with 7 bases of the junction left unmatched. CDR3 length equals 15 residues. Germline CDR1 is SNHLY and CDR2 is FYNNEI. CDR3: CASSTDRGLTYEQYF. In DNA, the CDR3 is TGTGCCAGCAGTACGGACAGGGGCCTTACCTACGAGCAGTACTTC. The full variable domain, its missing parts supplied by reference TRBV2 and TRBJ2-7, is EPEVTQTPSHQVTQMGQEVILRCVPISNHLYFYWYRQILGQKVEFLVSFYNNEISEKSEIFDDQFSVERPDGSNFTLKIRSTKLEDSAMYFCASSTDRGLTYEQYFGPGTRLTVT.

The gene calls are TRBV5-5 and TRBJ2-3, with 15 bases that match TRBD2. Trimming took 4 bases from V and 5 from J; bases not matched to a gene: 5. There are 16 residues in the CDR3. Germline lookup yields CDR1 SGHKS and CDR2 YYEKEE (reference sequence). CDR3 sequence (DNA): TGTGCCAGCAGCCCACGGACTAGCGGGGGGGAAGATACGCAGTATTTT. This encodes CASSPRTSGGEDTQYF.

In regard to this clone: The junction differs from germline at one of its ends, possibly a read error. The rearrangement links TRBV7-7 to TRBJ2-3; 7 nucleotides match TRBD1. CDR1 SSHAT and CDR2 FNYEAQ come from the germline V gene (reference sequence). This CDR3 comprises 14 residues. This CDR3 is CASSLTGDTDTQYF. The DNA of the CDR3 is TGTGCTAGCAGCTTAACAGGGGACACAGATACGCAGTATTTT.

The table lists this clone with a few counts. V gene TRBV9 combines with J gene TRBJ1-3; possible D gene TRBD1, 6 bases. There are 18 residues in the CDR3. The V gene's germline CDR1 is SGDLS and CDR2 YYNGEE. Trimming left V 0 bases short and J 3 bases short, with 19 bases between. This CDR3 is CASSVGATKGGSGNTIYF. The CDR3 DNA reads TGTGCCAGCAGCGTAGGGGCGACGAAGGGGGGCAGTGGAAACACCATATATTTT.

This clone was seen a few times. This rearrangement joins TRBV10-3 to TRBJ1-2; TRBD1 is a possible D gene (5 bases). The germline V gene encodes CDR1 ENHRY and CDR2 SYGVKD. This CDR3 comprises 13 residues. The V end lost 5 bases, the J end lost 4 bases, and 11 bases lay between the germline ends. CDR3 loop: CAISTGTFYGYTF. The CDR3 coding sequence is TGTGCCATCAGTACCGGGACGTTCTATGGCTACACCTTC.

For this clone: No DNA is shown, since the ends of the CDR3 on it are uncertain; the CDR3 is the one TCRdb lists. The CDR3 spells CASSPGVAGGNLFF. The rearrangement joins TRBV9 to TRBJ2-1; the DNA was not compared with TRBD2, the D call given in the table. 14 amino acids form the CDR3, both terminal residues included. Germline loops: CDR1 SGDLS, CDR2 YYNGEE.

The J gene is TRBJ1-5, the V gene TRBV6-1, with 7 bases identical to TRBD1. This CDR3 has 15 amino acids. Per germline, CDR1 MNHNS and CDR2 SASEGT. Trimming cost V 5 bases and J 0 bases; bases outside gene matches: 4. The CDR3 nucleotides are TGTGCCAGCAGTTCGGGACAGCTTAGCAATCAGCCCCAGCATTTT. Translated, it gives CASSSGQLSNQPQHF.

The J gene is TRBJ1-3, the V gene TRBV2; 7 bases match TRBD1. This CDR3 contains 12 residues. In germline, CDR1 is SNHLY, CDR2 FYNNEI. Trimming removed 11 bases from V and 2 bases from J; junction bases left unmatched: 3. The CDR3 is CASGTAGNTIYF. The CDR3 nucleotides read TGTGCCTCTGGGACAGCTGGAAACACCATATATTTT. Together with reference TRBV2 and TRBJ1-3, the CDR3 gives the full variable domain: EPEVTQTPSHQVTQMGQEVILRCVPISNHLYFYWYRQILGQKVEFLVSFYNNEISEKSEIFDDQFSVERPDGSNFTLKIRSTKLEDSAMYFCASGTAGNTIYFGEGSWLTVV.

The gene calls are TRBV6-5 and TRBJ1-1; maybe TRBD1 (5 bases). Germline V gives CDR1 MNHEY, CDR2 SVGAGI. V was trimmed by 8 bases and J by 2 bases, leaving 15 bases between them. The length of the CDR3 is 14 residues. CDR3 region: CASGLQGINTEAFF. The CDR3 DNA reads as TGTGCCAGCGGACTTCAGGGTATAAACACTGAAGCTTTCTTT.

The gene calls are TRBV7-6 and TRBJ2-1; unclear D gene. CDR3 length equals 16 residues. The V gene's germline CDR1 is SGHVS and CDR2 FNYEAQ. V gave up 5 bases and J gave up 0 bases, with 14 bases separating them. In nucleotides, the CDR3 is TGTGCCAGCAGCCTTAGGTCTGGCGGCTCCTACAATGAGCAGTTCTTC. Residues: CASSLRSGGSYNEQFF.

J is TRBJ1-2 and V is TRBV6-1; possible D gene TRBD1, 6 bases. In germline, CDR1 is MNHNS, CDR2 SASEGT. Trimming cost V 6 bases and J 3 bases, with 14 bases left between them. The CDR3 sequence is 14 residues long. CDR3 sequence reads: CASSLAGADYGYTF. The CDR3 nucleotides are TGTGCCAGCAGCCTGGCAGGGGCGGACTATGGCTACACCTTC.

The CDR3: CSVFSGHTYEQYF. The CDR3 DNA is TGCAGCGTCTTTTCCGGACATACCTACGAGCAGTACTTC. This chain joins TRBV29-1 and TRBJ2-7, with D tentatively TRBD1 (5 bases). Germline V gene data show CDR1 as SQVTM and CDR2 as ANQGSEA. V dropped 6 bases and J dropped 2 bases, with 14 bases sitting between them. The CDR3 sequence is 13 residues long.

The gene calls are TRBV7-3 and TRBJ2-3, with D possibly matching TRBD2 (6 bases). V was pared by 4 bases and J by 3 bases, with 14 bases between. This CDR3 is 15 amino acids long. Germline-derived CDR1 and CDR2 are SGHTA and FQGTGA. This CDR3 is CASSSTGTWTDTQYF. DNA for the CDR3: TGTGCCAGCAGCTCCACCGGGACTTGGACAGATACGCAGTATTTT. Combining the CDR3 with reference TRBV7-3 and TRBJ2-3 gives the whole variable domain GAGVSQTPSNKVTEKGKYVELRCDPISGHTALYWYRQSLGQGPEFLIYFQGTGAADDSGLPNDRFFAVRPEGSVSTLKIQRTERGDSAVYLCASSSTGTWTDTQYFGPGTRLTVL.

The CDR3 loop reads CAISVDRGGGYTF. The CDR3 DNA sequence: TGTGCCATCAGTGTGGACAGGGGAGGGGGCTACACCTTC. The chain has TRBV10-3 and TRBJ1-2; 9 positions agree with TRBD1. V shed 4 bases and J 8 bases; nucleotides not matched to a gene: 5. The germline V gene encodes CDR1 ENHRY and CDR2 SYGVKD. CDR3 length: 13 amino acids.

As regards this clone: The same CDR3 can be traced to other DNA sequences in this sample. The V gene is TRBV14, the J gene TRBJ1-2, with 7 positions matching TRBD1. CDR1 is SGHDN and CDR2 is FVKESK in the germline V gene. The CDR3 runs 13 residues. V dropped 4 bases and J dropped 6; count of bases not matched to a gene: 5. CDR3 sequence reads: CASSPRTGDGYTF. Here the CDR3 DNA reads TGTGCCAGCAGCCCTAGGACAGGTGATGGCTACACCTTC.

This clone was seen a single time. This rearrangement joins TRBV15 to TRBJ2-3; the D is unclear. The CDR3 is 14 residues long. Germline V CDR1 and CDR2: LNHNV, YYDKDF (reference sequence). The ends were cut back, 1 base at V and 4 bases at J, with 9 bases in the middle. CDR3 amino acids: CATSRGVAPDTQYF. The CDR3 nucleotides read TGTGCCACCAGCAGAGGAGTTGCCCCAGATACGCAGTATTTT.

CDR3 sequence: CASSEMGQGGTEAFF. In DNA, the CDR3 is TGTGCCAGCAGTGAAATGGGACAGGGAGGTACTGAAGCTTTCTTT. The chain joins TRBV6-1 to TRBJ1-1; 9 bases match TRBD1. The J segment lost 5 bases and the V segment lost 2 bases, leaving 6 bases of the junction unmatched. Germline V gene lookup returns CDR1 MNHNS and CDR2 SASEGT. This CDR3 region has 15 residues.

V gene TRBV5-1 combines with J gene TRBJ2-2, with D unclear. The CDR3 has 15 residues. Germline CDR1 and CDR2: SGHRS and YFSETQ. V was trimmed by 0 bases and J by 1 base, leaving 7 bases between them. CDR3 loop: CASSLAVGNTGELFF. The CDR3 bases are TGCGCCAGCAGCTTGGCCGTCGGGAACACCGGGGAGCTGTTTTTT.